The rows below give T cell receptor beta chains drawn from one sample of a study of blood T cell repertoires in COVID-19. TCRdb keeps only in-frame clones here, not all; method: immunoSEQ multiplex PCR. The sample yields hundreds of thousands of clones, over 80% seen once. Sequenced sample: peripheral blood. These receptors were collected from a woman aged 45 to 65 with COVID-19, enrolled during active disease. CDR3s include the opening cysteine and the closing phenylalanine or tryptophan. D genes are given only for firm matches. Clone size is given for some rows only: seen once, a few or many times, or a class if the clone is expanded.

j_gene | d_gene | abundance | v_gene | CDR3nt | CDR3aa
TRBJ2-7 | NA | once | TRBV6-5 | TGTGCCAGCTTCCGGGATCCATTCTCCTACGAGCAGTACTTC | CASFRDPFSYEQYF
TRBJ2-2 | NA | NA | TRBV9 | TGTGCCAGCAGCGTAGCGATAGGGGAAGGCGGGGAGCTGTTTTTT | CASSVAIGEGGELFF
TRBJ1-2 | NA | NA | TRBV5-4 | TGTGCCAGCACCCAGCAGGGTTTCTATGGCTACACCTTC | CASTQQGFYGYTF
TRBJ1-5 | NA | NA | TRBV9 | TGTGCCAGCAGCGTAGAGGGGTATAGCAATCAGCCCCAGCATTTT | CASSVEGYSNQPQHF
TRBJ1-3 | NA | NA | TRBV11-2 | TGTGCCAGCAGCCGACGCGGGGTACAGGTCAGCTCTGGAAACACCATATATTTT | CASSRRGVQVSSGNTIYF
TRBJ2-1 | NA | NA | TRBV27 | TGTGCCAGCAGGACTTCAGGGGGGAATGAGCAGTTCTTC | CASRTSGGNEQFF
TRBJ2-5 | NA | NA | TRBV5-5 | TGTGCCAGCAGCCAATTCCCGGGTGAGACCCAGTACTTC | CASSQFPGETQYF
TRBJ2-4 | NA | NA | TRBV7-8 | TGTGCCAGCAGCTTAGGACATAGAGCGGGTCTAGCCAAAAACATTCAGTACTTC | CASSLGHRAGLAKNIQYF
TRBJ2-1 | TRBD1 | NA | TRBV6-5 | TGTGCCAGCAGTTACTCGGGACAGGTTTACAATGAGCAGTTCTTC | CASSYSGQVYNEQFF
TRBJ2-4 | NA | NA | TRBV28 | TGTGCCAGCAGTTTATCGGTTAACATTCAGTACTTC | CASSLSVNIQYF
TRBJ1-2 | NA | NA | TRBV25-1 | TGTGCCAGCAGCCCCGTTGGGGGCAGGGATGGCTACACCTTC | CASSPVGGRDGYTF
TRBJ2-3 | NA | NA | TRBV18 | TGTGCCAGCTCACCACCGTCACTGAACACAGATACGCAGTATTTT | CASSPPSLNTDTQYF
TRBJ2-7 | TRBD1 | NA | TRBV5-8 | TGTGCCAGCAGCTTCTACAGGGGCCCCTACGAGCAGTACTTC | CASSFYRGPYEQYF
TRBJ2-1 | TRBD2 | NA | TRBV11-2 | TGTGCCAGCAGATTCTATACTAGCGGGAGATTCGATGAGCAGTTCTTC | CASRFYTSGRFDEQFF
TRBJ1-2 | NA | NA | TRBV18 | TGTGCCAGCTCACCAACAGGGAATATTAACTATGGCTACACCTTC | CASSPTGNINYGYTF
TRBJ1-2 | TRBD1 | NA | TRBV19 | TGTGCCAGTAGTACGGGACAGGGCCATGGCTACACCTTC | CASSTGQGHGYTF
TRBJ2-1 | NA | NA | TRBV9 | TGTGCCAGCAGCGTGCAGGGTAGCTCCTACAATGAGCAGTTCTTC | CASSVQGSSYNEQFF
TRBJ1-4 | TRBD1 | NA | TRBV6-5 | TGTGCCAGCAGTTACTCACCGGGACAGCCTAATGAAAAACTGTTTTTT | CASSYSPGQPNEKLFF
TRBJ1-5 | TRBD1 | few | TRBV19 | TGTGCCAGTAGTATTCAGGGGGCGAGTCAGCCCCAGCATTTT | CASSIQGASQPQHF
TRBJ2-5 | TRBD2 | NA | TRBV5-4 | TGTGCCAGCAGCCTGGGGGGACTAGCGGGATCCCTACAAGAGACCCAGTACTTC | CASSLGGLAGSLQETQYF
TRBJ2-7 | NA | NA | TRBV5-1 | TGCGCCAGCAGCGACCAGGTGTTCGAGCAGTACTTC | CASSDQVFEQYF
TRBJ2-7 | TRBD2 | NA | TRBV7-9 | TGTGCCAGCAGCCGAAACAGCGGGAACTCCTACGAGCAGTACTTC | CASSRNSGNSYEQYF
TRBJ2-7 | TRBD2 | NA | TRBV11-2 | TGTGCCAGCAGCTTAGAGGGGACTAGCGGCGAGCAGTACTTC | CASSLEGTSGEQYF
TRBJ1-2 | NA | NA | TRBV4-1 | TGCGCCAGCAGCCAAGACACCCAGACATATGGCTACACCTTC | CASSQDTQTYGYTF
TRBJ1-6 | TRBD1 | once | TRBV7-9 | TGTGCCAGCAGCTTAACCGGGACAGTTAATTCACCCCTCCACTTT | CASSLTGTVNSPLHF
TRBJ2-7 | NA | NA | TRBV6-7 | TGTGCCAGCATCTGGAGGGAGTGGGTCGAGCAGTACTTC | CASIWREWVEQYF
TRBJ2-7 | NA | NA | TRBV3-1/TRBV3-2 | TGTGCCAGCAGCCTCCGGGGAGGGGGCTACGAGCAGTACTTC | CASSLRGGGYEQYF
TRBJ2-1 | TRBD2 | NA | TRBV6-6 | TGTGCCAGCAGTCGAACCGGGACTAGCGGTTTGGCCGAGCAGTTCTTC | CASSRTGTSGLAEQFF
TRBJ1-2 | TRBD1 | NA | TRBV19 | TGTGCCAGAGGGGGGACAGGAGGACTCTTTGGAGGGACCTTC | CARGGTGGLFGGTF
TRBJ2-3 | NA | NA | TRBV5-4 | TGTGCCAGCAGGTTTGGGGGCGCTGGGACAGATACGCAGTATTTT | CASRFGGAGTDTQYF
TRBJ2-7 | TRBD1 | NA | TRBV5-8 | TGTGCCAGCAGCTCGGGACAGAGCTACGAGCAGTACTTC | CASSSGQSYEQYF
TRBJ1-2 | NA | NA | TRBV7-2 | TGTGCCAGCAGCCCTCACGAGCCTAACTATGGCTACACCTTC | CASSPHEPNYGYTF
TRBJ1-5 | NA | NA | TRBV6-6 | TGTGCCAGCACCCAGGGGCGGGGGCTGGATCAGCCCCAGCATTTT | CASTQGRGLDQPQHF